A selection of T cell receptor beta chains follows, all from one sample in a study of control samples from healthy donors and cancer patients. Clones were read by immunoSEQ multiplex PCR, and TCRdb kept only the in-frame ones, dropping some. The sample lists 120,000 to 150,000 clones; 93% were seen once. The sequencing input was blood. These receptors came from a man aged 18 to 35 in good health. Each CDR3 is given with its conserved first and last residue. Fields, in order: J gene, clone size, CDR3 length, V gene, D gene, CDR3 DNA, CDR3 protein. A D gene is named only where the DNA matches it firmly. Size is omitted from some rows. Given values are once, few, many or a class for expanded clones.

TRBJ2-1	-	17	TRBV3-1/TRBV3-2	TRBD2	TGTGCCAGCAGCCAAGAGGGAGGGACTAGCGGGTCCTATGAGCAGTTCTTC	CASSQEGGTSGSYEQFF
TRBJ1-3	-	16	TRBV7-9	-	TGTGCCAGCAGCTTAGGGTCCCTCCAGGACGGAAACACCATATATTTT	CASSLGSLQDGNTIYF
TRBJ2-1	-	15	TRBV10-1	-	TGCGCCAGCAGTGATAGGCAGGGGACCTACAATGAGCAGTTCTTC	CASSDRQGTYNEQFF
TRBJ2-3	-	16	TRBV28	TRBD1	TGTGCCAGCAGCGCGACCGACAGGGAGATCCCAGATACGCAGTATTTT	CASSATDREIPDTQYF
TRBJ1-2	-	14	TRBV6-1	-	TGTGCCAGCAGTGAAGCTTTCAGGGTATACGGCTACACCTTC	CASSEAFRVYGYTF
TRBJ2-5	-	12	TRBV7-9	-	TGTGCCAGCAGCTTAGTACAAGAGACCCAGTACTTC	CASSLVQETQYF
TRBJ1-4	-	12	TRBV3-1/TRBV3-2	-	TGTGCCAGCAGCCTCGGACTAGTTGAACTGTTTTTT	CASSLGLVELFF
TRBJ1-2	-	11	TRBV2	-	TGTGCCAGTAATTACAGGGCGCTCTACACCTTC	CASNYRALYTF
TRBJ2-2	-	12	TRBV27	-	TGTGCCAGCAGTCTGAACACCGGGGAGCTGTTTTTT	CASSLNTGELFF
TRBJ2-1	-	14	TRBV11-2	-	TGTGCCAGCAGCTTAGATCCCCAAGGCAATGAGCAGTTCTTC	CASSLDPQGNEQFF
TRBJ2-7	-	16	TRBV6-1	-	TGTGCCAGCAGTGGAACCTCGGACAGTCTAGCCGGCGAGCAGTACTTC	CASSGTSDSLAGEQYF
TRBJ1-2	-	14	TRBV28	-	TGTGCCACGAACACCGGGGGAGTCCTCATTGGCTACACCTTC	CATNTGGVLIGYTF
TRBJ1-5	-	12	TRBV7-9	-	TGTGCCAGCAGCTTAGGGGGTCAGCCCCAGCATTTT	CASSLGGQPQHF
TRBJ1-2	-	13	TRBV2	-	TGTGCCAGCAGGACAGAGCGCAGCCATGGCTACACCTTC	CASRTERSHGYTF
TRBJ1-1	-	12	TRBV19	TRBD1	TGTGCCAGCCGGACAGGGGGCACTGAAGCTTTCTTT	CASRTGGTEAFF
TRBJ2-1	-	16	TRBV4-1	TRBD2	TGCGCCAGCCTCCCAATAGCGGGGGCCCAGGGGAATGAGCAGTTCTTC	CASLPIAGAQGNEQFF
TRBJ1-1	-	13	TRBV27	-	TGTGCCAGCAGTCCGGATCTATTTCGATGGGCTTTCTTT	CASSPDLFRWAFF
TRBJ2-2	-	17	TRBV7-3	TRBD1	TGTGCCAGCAGCCCCTTCGGACAGGGGATAAACACCGGGGAGCTGTTTTTT	CASSPFGQGINTGELFF
TRBJ2-1	-	18	TRBV27	TRBD1	TGTGCCAGCAGTTCCCTAAAATCCGGGACAGGGTTAATCGATGAGCAGTTCTTC	CASSSLKSGTGLIDEQFF
TRBJ2-3	-	14	TRBV10-1	TRBD2	TGCGCCAGCATGGCTAGCGGGGGGGCAGATACGCAGTATTTT	CASMASGGADTQYF
TRBJ2-3	-	16	TRBV5-1	-	TGCGCCAGCAGCTTGGAGGGCAGGGAATACACAGATACGCAGTATTTT	CASSLEGREYTDTQYF
TRBJ1-1	-	14	TRBV2	-	TGTGCCAGCAACGGGGAGGACGGAAGCACTGAAGCTTTCTTT	CASNGEDGSTEAFF
TRBJ1-5	-	15	TRBV5-1	-	TGCGCCAGCAGCTTGGGGGACGCGTGGGGACAGCCCCAGCATTTT	CASSLGDAWGQPQHF
TRBJ1-2	-	16	TRBV4-1	-	TGCGCCAGCAGCCAAGCCCCCAGTAACCTTAACTATGGCTACACCTTC	CASSQAPSNLNYGYTF
TRBJ1-2	-	15	TRBV5-1	-	TGCGCCAGCAGCTTGAGTTCAGGGAGCGACTATGGCTACACCTTC	CASSLSSGSDYGYTF
TRBJ1-5	-	15	TRBV7-2	TRBD1	TGTGCCAGCAGCTTAGGGGACAGCCCTAATCAGCCCCAGCATTTT	CASSLGDSPNQPQHF
TRBJ2-7	-	13	TRBV5-6	-	TGTGCCAGCAGCTTTCGGGCCGCTCGGGAGCAGTACTTC	CASSFRAAREQYF
TRBJ2-1	-	15	TRBV11-1	-	TGTGCCAGCAGCTTCTTAGCGGGACAGAGGAATGAGCAGTTCTTC	CASSFLAGQRNEQFF
TRBJ2-1	-	14	TRBV14	-	TGTGCCAGCAGCCAAGATAAGGACAGCAATGAGCAGTTCTTC	CASSQDKDSNEQFF
TRBJ2-7	-	10	TRBV27	-	TGTGCCGCGGGACACTACGAGCAGTACTTC	CAAGHYEQYF
TRBJ1-1	-	13	TRBV28	-	TGTGCCAGCAGTTATGGGGGATGGAAGGAAGCTTTCTTT	CASSYGGWKEAFF
TRBJ1-1	-	15	TRBV3-1/TRBV3-2	TRBD1	TGTGCCAGCGGACAGGGGACAAGGGGGAACACTGAAGCTTTCTTT	CASGQGTRGNTEAFF
TRBJ1-2	-	13	TRBV5-1	TRBD1	TGCGCCAGCAGCCTACAGGGGGCAGATGGCTACACCTTC	CASSLQGADGYTF
TRBJ2-3	once	13	TRBV7-2	-	TGTGCCAGCAGCTTAGGGGGCACAGATACGCAGTATTTT	CASSLGGTDTQYF
TRBJ1-2	-	17	TRBV15	-	TGTGCCACCAGCAGAGATCCGGAGCCACGGCCTAACTATGGCTACACCTTC	CATSRDPEPRPNYGYTF
TRBJ1-2	-	13	TRBV28	-	TGTGCCAGCAGTTTGGTAGGGGCGATAGGCTACACCTTC	CASSLVGAIGYTF